Shown below are 2 T cell receptor beta chains from a single sample sequenced in a study of blood T cells in healthy people across ages (dated by TCRdb to between 2015 and 2017). Library preparation employed 5' RACE. The sequencing machine was an Illumina HiSeq 2500. A second PCR of roughly 7 to 11 cycles was performed with a sample-barcoded 5' primer and a J-beta primer mix. TCRdb itself trimmed the public reads at Q25 with fastp, ran MiXCR and retained productive beta chains. One record per CDR3 amino acid sequence lists the most common genes and DNA. The sample includes about 680,000 distinct CDR3 sequences, with 49% observed a single time. In total, the top ten clones hold 30% to 35% of the sample. The sequenced sample was blood. These receptors originate from a woman in her fifties or sixties in good health.

The chain uses TRBV12-3 or TRBV12-4 and TRBJ2-1, with a tentative D call TRBD1 (5 bases). The CDR3 is 14 residues long. Trimming pared 6 bases from V and 3 bases from J, leaving 12 bases between. This CDR3 reads CASRFIDSYNEQFF. The CDR3 DNA follows: TGTGCCAGCAGGTTCATCGACAGCTACAATGAGCAGTTCTTC.

This clonotype appeared a few times. This rearrangement joins TRBV7-8 to TRBJ1-4; 9 nucleotides align to TRBD1. This CDR3 region has 14 residues. Germline loops: CDR1 SGHVS, CDR2 FQNEAQ. J lost 8 bases, V lost 6 bases, and 7 bases had no gene match. The CDR3 spells CASRPGQGYEKLFF. The CDR3 DNA follows: TGTGCCAGCAGGCCGGGACAGGGTTACGAAAAACTGTTTTTT.